This TCR beta chain was sequenced for a study of response to subunit inactivated influenza vaccine. TCRdb re-analysed the RT-PCR reads in MiXCR, keeping a single row per CDR3 protein. Counted here are about 180,000 distinct CDR3 sequences, about 9% occurring once; the ten biggest clones make up roughly a tenth. This clonotype was detected a few times. Its cognate antigen is unknown. V shed 4 bases and J 7 bases; nucleotides not matched to a gene: 7. There are 13 residues in the CDR3. The germline V gene encodes CDR1 DFQATT and CDR2 SNEGSKA (reference sequence). General study results and limits: The authors suggested that every seasonal influenza vaccination recruits few new T cells.

The specimen was non-naive T cells sorted from PBMCs, collected on the day of vaccination. This chain connects TRBV20-1 to TRBJ2-7; 10 nucleotides match TRBD1. This sequence originates from a man aged 45-65 years who received an inactivated influenza vaccine. CDR3 DNA: TGCAGTGCTACCGGGACAGGGGCGGGGGAGCAGTACTTC. Its translation: CSATGTGAGEQYF.